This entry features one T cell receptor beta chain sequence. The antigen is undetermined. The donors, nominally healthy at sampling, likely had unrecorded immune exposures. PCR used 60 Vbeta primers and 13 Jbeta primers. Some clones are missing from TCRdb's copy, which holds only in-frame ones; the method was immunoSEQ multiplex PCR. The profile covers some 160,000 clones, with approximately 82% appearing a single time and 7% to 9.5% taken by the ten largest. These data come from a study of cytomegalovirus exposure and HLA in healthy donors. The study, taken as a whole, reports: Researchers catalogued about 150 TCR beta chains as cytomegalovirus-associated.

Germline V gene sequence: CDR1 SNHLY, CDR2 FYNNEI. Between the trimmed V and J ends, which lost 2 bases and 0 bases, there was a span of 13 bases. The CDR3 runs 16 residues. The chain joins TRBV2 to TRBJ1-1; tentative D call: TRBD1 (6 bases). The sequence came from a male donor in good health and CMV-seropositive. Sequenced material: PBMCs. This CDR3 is CASSERAGALNTEAFF. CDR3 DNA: TGTGCCAGCAGTGAAAGGGCAGGGGCCTTGAACACTGAAGCTTTCTTT.